The 2 T cell receptor beta chains reported below all come from one sample, sequenced in a study of cytomegalovirus exposure and HLA in healthy donors. The study ran its PCR with 60 Vbeta and 13 Jbeta primers. Profiled with immunoSEQ multiplex PCR; TCRdb holds only in-frame clones, not every one. Of 150,000 to 200,000 clones in the sample, about 71% were seen once. Sequenced: PBMCs. The origin of the receptors is a woman aged 40-49 years in good health and CMV-seropositive.

The chain combines TRBV7-3 with TRBJ2-2; D might be TRBD2 (7 bases). The CDR3 length is 16 residues. In germline, CDR1 is SGHTA, CDR2 FQGTGA. V was cut by 2 bases and J by 1 base, with 11 bases left in between. Here the CDR3 reads CASSLGGALNTGELFF. CDR3 DNA sequence: TGTGCCAGCAGCTTAGGGGGGGCGCTGAACACCGGGGAGCTGTTTTTT.

V usage is TRBV19 and J usage is TRBJ1-4, with 8 bases that match TRBD1. CDR1 and CDR2 (germline): LNHDA, SQIVND (reference sequence). The CDR3 contains 16 residues. The junction had 12 bases not matched to a gene; V was cut back by 5 bases and J by 7 bases. The DNA for the CDR3 is TGTGCCAGTAGTCGACCGGATCAGGGGGCTGGTGAAAAACTGTTTTTT. It translates to CASSRPDQGAGEKLFF.